These T cell receptor beta chains were read from a single sample in a study of blood T cells in healthy people across ages. Using its own MiXCR run on the 5' RACE reads, TCRdb lists one record per CDR3 protein. The sample carries about 1.1 million distinct CDR3 sequences, 35% to 45% recorded once. Input material: blood. The receptors stem from a man aged 18 to 29 in good health. Each CDR3 is given with its conserved first and last residue. The D gene is left open where the match is weak. Where a row states a size, it is once, few, many or the class of an expanded clone; other rows omit it.

J gene,D gene,clone size,V gene,CDR3 protein,CDR3 DNA
TRBJ1-2,-,few,TRBV7-2,CASSKQGGYTF,TGTGCCAGCAGCAAACAGGGCGGCTACACCTTC
TRBJ2-1,-,-,TRBV12-5,CASVGGPGNEQFF,TGTGCTAGTGTCGGGGGGCCTGGCAATGAGCAGTTCTTC
TRBJ1-4,-,-,TRBV27,CASSSLGNEKLFF,TGTGCCAGCAGTTCCCTCGGTAATGAAAAACTGTTTTTT
TRBJ2-3,TRBD2,few,TRBV20-1,CSASKTSGGSLGDTDTQYF,TGCAGTGCTTCCAAGACTAGCGGGGGCTCCCTAGGGGACACAGATACGCAGTATTTT
TRBJ1-2,-,-,TRBV7-3,CASSPDSLGGGYTF,TGTGCCAGCAGCCCGGACAGTTTGGGGGGGGGCTACACCTTC
TRBJ1-4,TRBD1,-,TRBV6-2/TRBV6-3,CASSELGQNDEKLFF,TGTGCCAGCTCGGAATTGGGACAGAATGATGAAAAACTGTTTTTT
TRBJ2-3,-,-,TRBV7-7,CASSPGQSRTDTQYF,TGTGCCAGCAGCCCCGGACAGTCCCGCACAGATACGCAGTATTTT
TRBJ1-1,-,-,TRBV4-3,CASSQKQMNTEAFF,TGCGCCAGCAGCCAAAAACAGATGAACACTGAAGCTTTCTTT
TRBJ2-7,-,few,TRBV19,CASSPRISYEQYF,TGTGCCAGTAGTCCAAGAATCTCCTACGAGCAGTACTTC
TRBJ1-1,-,-,TRBV3-1,CASRPGRAEAFF,TGTGCCAGCAGACCCGGCAGAGCGGAAGCTTTCTTT